Listed here are 23 T cell receptor beta chains from one sample, sequenced in a study of cytomegalovirus exposure and HLA in healthy donors. The study ran its PCR with 60 Vbeta and 13 Jbeta primers. The table came from immunoSEQ multiplex PCR; TCRdb's copy has only in-frame clones and leaves some out. The table lists 170,000 or so clones, approximately 86% of them singletons, with about 2% in the top ten. The sample comprised PBMCs. These receptors came from a woman between 18 and 29 years old in good health and CMV-seronegative.

V and J are TRBV5-1 and TRBJ1-1, with a tentative D call TRBD1 (6 bases). Germline CDR1 SGHRS, CDR2 YFSETQ. This CDR3 contains 14 residues. Trimming removed 0 bases from V and 11 bases from J, with 17 bases in between. Here the CDR3 reads CASSLAGTQKGAFF. Written as DNA, the CDR3 is TGCGCCAGCAGCTTGGCCGGGACACAAAAAGGGGCTTTCTTT. The complete variable domain, with remaining parts taken from reference TRBV5-1 and TRBJ1-1, reads KAGVTQTPRYLIKTRGQQVTLSCSPISGHRSVSWYQQTPGQGLQFLFEYFSETQRNKGNFPGRFSGRQFSNSRSEMNVSTLELGDSALYLCASSLAGTQKGAFFGQGTRLTVV.

This clone was detected once. The V call is TRBV7-2, the J call TRBJ2-7, with 8 bases lining up with TRBD2. Germline CDR1 is SGHTA and CDR2 is FQGNSA. V shed 4 bases, J shed 1 base, and the junction held 6 bases outside the gene matches. The CDR3 consists of 15 residues. CDR3 nucleotide sequence: TGTGCCAGCAGCTCCCCAGCGGGGGTTTCCTACGAGCAGTACTTC. Protein product: CASSSPAGVSYEQYF.

This sequence joins TRBV4-1 and TRBJ2-7, with TRBD1 as a possible D gene (5 bases). The CDR3 has 14 residues. V lost 0 bases, J lost 4 bases, and 10 bases lay in between. Germline V CDR1 and CDR2: MGHRA, YSYEKL. CDR3 residues: CASSQDLGPYEQYF. The CDR3, as DNA: TGCGCCAGCAGCCAAGATTTGGGGCCTTACGAGCAGTACTTC.

The genes are TRBV10-3 and TRBJ2-7, with a weak D call TRBD1 (6 bases). Germline CDR1 is ENHRY and CDR2 is SYGVKD. CDR3 length equals 14 residues. The ends were cut back, 8 bases at V and 3 bases at J, with 17 bases in the middle. This chain's CDR3 is CAIDSGQGSYEQYF. The CDR3 DNA reads as TGTGCCATCGATAGTGGGCAGGGGAGCTACGAGCAGTACTTC.

The chain employs TRBV7-8 and TRBJ2-7, with 7 bases fitting TRBD1. V lost 5 bases and J lost 4; bases outside the gene matches: 8. Germline lookup yields CDR1 SGHVS and CDR2 FQNEAQ. The CDR3 has 14 residues. CDR3 nucleotides: TGTGCCAGCAGCCCAGGGACAGCTTTATACGAGCAGTACTTC. Translation: CASSPGTALYEQYF. Based on the CDR3 plus reference TRBV7-8 and TRBJ2-7, the full variable domain is GAGVSQSPRYKVAKRGQDVALRCDPISGHVSLFWYQQALGQGPEFLTYFQNEAQLDKSGLPSDRFFAERPEGSVSTLKIQRTQQEDSAVYLCASSPGTALYEQYFGPGTRLTVT.

V gene TRBV6-5 combines with J gene TRBJ2-2, with 7 bases lining up with TRBD2. CDR1 is MNHEY, CDR2 SVGAGI, per germline. This CDR3 region has 15 residues. V was pared by 4 bases and J by 8 bases, with 10 bases of the junction left unmatched. Here the CDR3 DNA reads TGTGCCAGCAGTTTTCTGCCCGGGAGGACTGGGGAGCTGTTTTTT. Amino acid sequence: CASSFLPGRTGELFF.

The chain links TRBV27 to TRBJ2-5, with TRBD1 matching 7 bases. This CDR3 is built from 18 residues. Germline V lookup: CDR1 MNHEY, CDR2 SMNVEV (reference sequence). Germline trimming cut 1 base from V and 2 bases from J; bases unmatched to any gene: 13. As DNA, the CDR3 is TGTGCCAGCAGTTTATTTTACAGGGGAATGGAGGATCAAGAGACCCAGTACTTC. It yields the protein CASSLFYRGMEDQETQYF.

The chain's CDR3 is CASSLTSYNEQFF. The CDR3 nucleotides are TGCGCCAGCAGCTTGACTAGTTACAATGAGCAGTTCTTC. The rearrangement uses TRBV10-1 and TRBJ2-1, with a tentative D call TRBD2 (6 bases). Trimming cost V 6 bases and J 4 bases, with 10 bases left between them. This CDR3 region has 13 residues. CDR1 is WNHNN and CDR2 is SYGVQD in the germline V gene (reference sequence).

This clone was seen more than once but under ten times. V is TRBV19 and J is TRBJ1-4; no clear D. Germline-derived CDR1 and CDR2 are LNHDA and SQIVND (reference sequence). The V and J ends lost 5 bases and 8 bases respectively, with 18 bases between them. The CDR3 runs 15 residues. CDR3: CASSERRSGGEKLFF. The DNA of the CDR3 is TGTGCCAGTAGTGAGAGACGGAGCGGCGGGGAAAAACTGTTTTTT.

The J gene is TRBJ2-7, the V gene TRBV2, with D perhaps TRBD2 (5 bases). Germline CDR1 SNHLY, CDR2 FYNNEI. This CDR3 contains 15 residues. Deletions cut 6 bases from V and 2 bases from J, with 17 bases between. CDR3 amino acids: CASRALLAGAYEQYF. The CDR3 bases are TGTGCCAGCAGGGCACTATTGGCGGGTGCCTACGAGCAGTACTTC.

The chain uses TRBV10-2 and TRBJ1-5, with 10 bases matching TRBD1. CDR3 length: 17 residues. Germline CDR1 WSHSY, CDR2 SAAADI. J was trimmed by 5 bases and V by 10 bases; bases with no gene match: 17. As DNA, the CDR3 is TGCGCCACGCCTAAGTGGGGACAGGGGCCTCCAGATCAGCCCCAGCATTTT. Residues: CATPKWGQGPPDQPQHF.

V gene TRBV30 combines with J gene TRBJ1-3, with D maybe TRBD1 (6 bases). V lost 2 bases to trimming and J lost 3 bases, with 11 bases between them. The CDR3 is 14 residues long. Looked up from germline, CDR1 is GTSNPN and CDR2 is SVGIG (reference sequence). The CDR3 nucleotides read TGTGCCTGGAGTCCAGGGGCAGATGGAAACACCATATATTTT. The encoded protein is CAWSPGADGNTIYF.

V usage is TRBV7-8 and J usage is TRBJ1-2; TRBD1 is a possible D gene (5 bases). Trimming left V 1 base short and J 1 base short, with 13 bases between. Germline CDR1 reads SGHVS; CDR2 reads FQNEAQ. The CDR3 totals 16 residues. The CDR3 nucleotides are TGTGCCAGCAGCTTAGAAGGGGCAGGCCTTAACTATGGCTACACCTTC. Translating it yields CASSLEGAGLNYGYTF.

The gene calls are TRBV28 and TRBJ1-4, with D possibly matching TRBD1 (6 bases). CDR1 is MDHEN, CDR2 SYDVKM, per germline. Trimming stripped 5 bases from V and 0 bases from J, with 10 bases between. CDR3 length: 15 amino acids. This CDR3 is CASSKGGSTNEKLFF. In DNA, the CDR3 is TGTGCCAGCAGTAAGGGGGGGTCAACTAATGAAAAACTGTTTTTT. Combining the CDR3 with reference TRBV28 and TRBJ1-4 gives the whole variable domain DVKVTQSSRYLVKRTGEKVFLECVQDMDHENMFWYRQDPGLGLRLIYFSYDVKMKEKGDIPEGYSVSREKKERFSLILESASTNQTSMYLCASSKGGSTNEKLFFGSGTQLSVL.

CDR3 in DNA: TGTGCCATCAGTGAGTCGGGGCAGGGGGCCCAAGAGACCCAGTACTTC. It codes for CAISESGQGAQETQYF. The rearrangement links TRBV10-3 to TRBJ2-5, with 8 nucleotides matching TRBD1. CDR1 is ENHRY and CDR2 is SYGVKD in the germline V gene. Trimming took 0 bases from V and 1 from J; bases not matched to a gene: 4. The CDR3 is made up of 16 amino acids.

The chain uses TRBV5-1 and TRBJ2-3, with a weak D call TRBD2 (5 bases). The germline V gene has CDR1 SGHRS and CDR2 YFSETQ. V gave up 0 bases and J gave up 6 bases, with 14 bases separating them. This CDR3 comprises 15 residues. CDR3 in amino acids: CASSLGGLASDTQYF. CDR3 sequence (DNA): TGCGCCAGCAGCTTGGGAGGGCTAGCATCCGATACGCAGTATTTT.

The gene calls are TRBV10-3 and TRBJ2-1; 14 nucleotides match TRBD2. The V and J ends lost 7 bases and 10 bases, in that order; junction bases with no gene match: 9. CDR1 and CDR2 from the germline V gene are ENHRY and SYGVKD. The CDR3 sequence is 15 residues long. In DNA form, the CDR3 reads TGTGCCATCACCCCGGGACTAGCGGGAGTGGACGAGCAGTTCTTC. Its protein product is CAITPGLAGVDEQFF.

The chain recombines TRBV10-2 with TRBJ2-7, with 10 bases matching TRBD2. V shed 2 bases, J shed 2 bases, and the junction held 9 bases outside the gene matches. CDR3 length equals 17 residues. Germline values: CDR1 WSHSY, CDR2 SAAADI. Here the CDR3 DNA reads TGCGCCAGCAGTGAGATCAGCGGGGGGGTTACCACCTACGAGCAGTACTTC. It is translated as CASSEISGGVTTYEQYF.

This clone has just one count. The chain uses TRBV19 and TRBJ2-7; TRBD2 agrees at 8 bases. CDR3 size: 13 residues. V was clipped by 4 bases and J by 2 bases; unmatched bases: 1. Germline values: CDR1 LNHDA, CDR2 SQIVND (reference sequence). The CDR3 here is CASSTGLAYEQYF. CDR3 bases: TGTGCCAGTAGTACGGGACTAGCCTACGAGCAGTACTTC.

The rearrangement links TRBV5-6 to TRBJ1-1; D may be TRBD1 (5 bases). V was shortened by 0 bases and J by 5 bases, with 17 bases between the two germline ends. Germline CDR1 reads SGHDT; CDR2 reads YYEEEE. CDR3 length equals 16 residues. Written as DNA, the CDR3 is TGTGCCAGCAGCTTGGCCGGGGGACGGTATGTGACTGAAGCTTTCTTT. It encodes CASSLAGGRYVTEAFF.

This chain joins TRBV19 and TRBJ2-3, with TRBD2 matching 12 bases. CDR1 and CDR2 from the germline V gene are LNHDA and SQIVND (reference sequence). J was trimmed by 0 bases and V by 2 bases; bases with no gene match: 6. The CDR3 runs to 18 residues. The CDR3: CASSIRLAGETSTDTQYF. The CDR3 bases are TGTGCCAGTAGTATACGACTAGCGGGGGAAACTAGCACAGATACGCAGTATTTT. Based on the CDR3 plus reference TRBV19 and TRBJ2-3, the full variable domain is DGGITQSPKYLFRKEGQNVTLSCEQNLNHDAMYWYRQDPGQGLRLIYYSQIVNDFQKGDIAEGYSVSREKKESFPLTVTSAQKNPTAFYLCASSIRLAGETSTDTQYFGPGTRLTVL.

This clone showed up just a few times. The V gene is TRBV4-1, the J gene TRBJ2-3; 16 nucleotides agree with TRBD2. The CDR3 totals 17 residues. Germline trimming cut 0 bases from V and 6 bases from J; bases unmatched to any gene: 3. Looked up from germline, CDR1 is MGHRA and CDR2 is YSYEKL. The CDR3 DNA is TGCGCCAGCAGCCAAGAAATGGGACTAGCGGGAGGGGATACGCAGTATTTT. It encodes CASSQEMGLAGGDTQYF.

The V and J genes are TRBV11-2 and TRBJ2-7; D is perhaps TRBD1 (6 bases). CDR1 is SGHAT, CDR2 FQNNGV, per germline. Between the trimmed V and J ends, which lost 6 bases and 2 bases, there was a span of 14 bases. The CDR3 is made up of 14 amino acids. The CDR3 reads CASRATRGTYEQYF. CDR3 coding DNA: TGTGCCAGCAGAGCAACTAGGGGGACCTACGAGCAGTACTTC.